This TCR beta chain was sequenced for a study of T cell changes during pregnancy in multiple sclerosis. Here immunoSEQ multiplex PCR was the method, and the copy in TCRdb shows in-frame clones only, minus some. The profile shows about 77,000 clones, roughly 91% of them singletons. This TCR was recovered from a female donor in good health, enrolled as a control in a pregnancy study. This specimen consisted of peripheral blood, obtained after pregnancy.

The CDR3 reads CASSESGGESAPLHF. Here the CDR3 DNA reads TGTGCCAGCAGTGAATCGGGGGGGGAGTCGGCACCCCTCCACTTT. The rearrangement joins TRBV25-1 to TRBJ1-6, with D possibly TRBD1 on 5 matching bases. Germline V CDR1 and CDR2: MGHDK, SYGVNS. The CDR3 covers 15 residues. V lost 1 base and J 11 bases, leaving 15 bases between the germline ends.